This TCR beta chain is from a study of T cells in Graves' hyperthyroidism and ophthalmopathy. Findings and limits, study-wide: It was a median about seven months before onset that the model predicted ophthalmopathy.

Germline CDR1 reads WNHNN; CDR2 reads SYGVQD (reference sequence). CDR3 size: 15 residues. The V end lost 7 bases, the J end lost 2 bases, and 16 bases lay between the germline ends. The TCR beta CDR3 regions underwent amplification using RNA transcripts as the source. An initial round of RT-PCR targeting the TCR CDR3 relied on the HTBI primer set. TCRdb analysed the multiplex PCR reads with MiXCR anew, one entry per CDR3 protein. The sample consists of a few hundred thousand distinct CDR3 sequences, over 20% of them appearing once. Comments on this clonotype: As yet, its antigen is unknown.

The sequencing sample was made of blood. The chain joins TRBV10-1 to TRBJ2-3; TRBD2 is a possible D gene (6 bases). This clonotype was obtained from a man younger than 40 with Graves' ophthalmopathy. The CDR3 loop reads CASILRGLHTDTQYF. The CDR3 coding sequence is TGCGCCAGCATCTTAAGGGGACTTCACACAGATACGCAGTATTTT.